This entry lists 17 T cell receptor beta chains sequenced from one sample in a study of blood T cells in healthy people across ages. It was with a sample-barcoded 5' primer and a J-beta primer mix that a second PCR of roughly 7 to 12 cycles was run. TCRdb passed the 5' RACE reads through MiXCR, listing each CDR3 protein once. Of approximately 690,000 distinct CDR3 sequences in the sample, about 54% are singletons; the top ten hold 30% to 45%. What was sequenced was blood. All receptors derive from a man in his 60s in good health.

The chain links TRBV10-3 to TRBJ2-5; 9 nucleotides agree with TRBD1. Trimming took 4 bases from V and 3 from J; bases not matched to a gene: 3. The CDR3 consists of 14 residues. Germline CDR1 and CDR2: ENHRY and SYGVKD. This chain's CDR3 is CAISAGQGKETQYF. The CDR3 DNA reads TGTGCCATCAGTGCGGGACAGGGAAAAGAGACCCAGTACTTC.

This clonotype came up a few times. V gene TRBV5-4 combines with J gene TRBJ1-2; the D gene is possibly TRBD1 (5 bases). Per the germline V gene, CDR1 is SGHNT and CDR2 is YYREEE (reference sequence). The CDR3 is 13 residues long. V lost 0 bases to trimming and J lost 6 bases, with 9 bases between them. In DNA form, the CDR3 reads TGTGCCAGCAGCTTGGTTGGGGACGATGGCTACACCTTC. Translating gives CASSLVGDDGYTF.

The chain has TRBV29-1 and TRBJ2-7; 9 nucleotides align to TRBD1. This CDR3 contains 14 residues. J was trimmed by 1 base and V by 6 bases; bases with no gene match: 7. The germline V gene encodes CDR1 SQVTM and CDR2 ANQGSEA. The DNA of the CDR3 is TGCAGCGTGACGCCGGGACAGGGATCCTACGAGCAGTACTTC. This translates into CSVTPGQGSYEQYF.

The DNA of the CDR3 is TGTGCCAGCAGCCACCCCGAGGGGGACTCTAGCTCTGGGGCCAACGTCCTGACTTTC. Translating it yields CASSHPEGDSSSGANVLTF. The chain combines TRBV3-1 with TRBJ2-6, with D tentatively TRBD1 or TRBD2 (6 bases each). The germline V gene encodes CDR1 LGHDT and CDR2 YNNKEL (reference sequence). V shed 3 bases and J shed 0 bases, with 18 bases lying between them. The CDR3 runs 19 residues.

The V gene is TRBV7-9, the J gene TRBJ2-1; 8 bases align to TRBD1. The CDR3 totals 17 residues. Per germline, CDR1 SEHNR and CDR2 FQNEAQ (reference sequence). With 2 bases clipped from V and 13 bases from J, the junction kept 19 bases outside the gene matches. The CDR3 DNA follows: TGTGCCAGCAGCTTAACCGATGGGCAGGGGGCTGAGGAGACCCAGTTCTTC. Translated, it gives CASSLTDGQGAEETQFF. The full variable domain, with the rest looked up from reference TRBV7-9 and TRBJ2-1, is DTGVSQNPRHKITKRGQNVTFRCDPISEHNRLYWYRQTLGQGPEFLTYFQNEAQLEKSRLLSDRFSAERPKGSFSTLEIQRTEQGDSAMYLCASSLTDGQGAEETQFFGPGTRLTVL.

A few counts support this clonotype. The genes are TRBV5-1 and TRBJ2-3, with D tentatively TRBD1 or TRBD2 (5 bases each). Germline CDR1 and CDR2: SGHRS and YFSETQ. CDR3 length: 13 residues. V shed 4 bases and J shed 4 bases, with 10 bases lying between them. This CDR3 reads CASSRGDADTQYF. The DNA of the CDR3 is TGCGCCAGCAGCAGGGGAGACGCAGATACGCAGTATTTT.

J is TRBJ2-5 and V is TRBV11-2, with 10 bases that match TRBD2. This CDR3 contains 16 residues. V trimming: 5 bases; J trimming: 2 bases; junction bases outside the gene matches: 8. Germline V gene sequence: CDR1 SGHAT, CDR2 FQNNGV. The CDR3 DNA sequence: TGTGCCAGCAGCCCTAGAAGACTAGCGGGTCAAGAGACCCAGTACTTC. Translation gives CASSPRRLAGQETQYF.

The chain combines TRBV7-6 with TRBJ2-5, with D possibly being TRBD2 (7 bases). CDR1 is SGHVS, CDR2 FNYEAQ, per germline. The V and J ends lost 7 bases and 2 bases respectively, with 17 bases between them. The CDR3 totals 15 residues. The CDR3 is CASILGGVVQETQYF. CDR3 DNA: TGTGCCAGCATTCTAGGGGGGGTGGTTCAAGAGACCCAGTACTTC.

In this sample, this clonotype turned up a few times. The V and J genes are TRBV6-2 or TRBV6-3 and TRBJ1-2; TRBD1 matches at 8 bases. Germline V gives CDR1 MNHEY, CDR2 SVGEGT. The CDR3 length is 16 residues. V was clipped by 5 bases and J by 3 bases; unmatched bases: 11. The CDR3 reads CASSEGGTGGDYGYTF. CDR3 DNA: TGTGCCAGCAGTGAGGGAGGGACAGGCGGGGACTATGGCTACACCTTC.

The chain employs TRBV3-1 and TRBJ2-3; D is unclear. V lost 3 bases, J lost 6 bases, and 13 bases lay in between. There are 14 residues in the CDR3. The germline V gene has CDR1 LGHDT and CDR2 YNNKEL (reference sequence). CDR3 sequence (DNA): TGTGCCAGCAGCCACAACCTGCGGTCCGATACGCAGTATTTT. It codes for CASSHNLRSDTQYF.

V and J are TRBV5-1 and TRBJ2-5, with unresolved D. Trimming removed 0 bases at V and 3 bases at J, with 9 bases between. The CDR3 loop spans 14 amino acids. Germline V gene lookup returns CDR1 SGHRS and CDR2 YFSETQ. CDR3: CASSLEIGKETQYF. CDR3 nucleotides: TGCGCCAGCAGCTTGGAGATTGGAAAAGAGACCCAGTACTTC.

The rearrangement joins TRBV12-3 or TRBV12-4 to TRBJ2-7; D remains ambiguous. The J call may be incorrect, as the DNA end agrees better with TRBJ2-5. The CDR3 runs 16 residues. CDR3 protein: CASSSARAQNRETQYF. CDR3 in DNA: TGTGCCAGCAGTTCGGCAAGGGCCCAAAACCGAGAGACCCAGTACTTC.

The rearrangement joins TRBV20-1 to TRBJ2-5, with 7 bases aligning to TRBD2. This CDR3 contains 12 residues. Germline V gene sequence: CDR1 DFQATT, CDR2 SNEGSKA (reference sequence). With V trimmed by 5 bases and J by 5 bases, 5 bases remained unmatched. The CDR3 sequence is CSAGRGGETQYF. The CDR3 bases are TGCAGTGCTGGGAGGGGTGGGGAGACCCAGTACTTC.

The V gene is TRBV12-3 or TRBV12-4, the J gene TRBJ2-3; 13 bases match TRBD2. The CDR3 is 17 residues long. Germline trimming cut 5 bases from V and 7 bases from J; bases unmatched to any gene: 12. CDR3 sequence reads: CASSPQTSGGSVYTQYF. For the CDR3, the DNA is TGTGCCAGCAGTCCTCAGACTAGCGGGGGGTCGGTGTATACGCAGTATTTT.

This clonotype has only a few counts. V gene TRBV11-2 combines with J gene TRBJ2-4, with D perhaps TRBD2 (5 bases). Trimming stripped 0 bases from V and 3 bases from J, with 9 bases between. Germline loops: CDR1 SGHAT, CDR2 FQNNGV. The CDR3 contains 15 residues. The CDR3, as DNA: TGTGCCAGCAGCTTAGATGTTAGCGTCAAAAACATTCAGTACTTC. Translating it yields CASSLDVSVKNIQYF.

The chain employs TRBV29-1 and TRBJ2-4; the D gene is possibly TRBD2 (5 bases). The J call may be faulty, since TRBJ2-7 better matches the DNA end. The CDR3 runs 11 residues. The germline gives CDR1 SQVTM, CDR2 ANQGSEA. In DNA form, the CDR3 reads TGCAGCGTTTCCGAGGGTTCCGAGCAGTACTTC. Its protein is CSVSEGSEQYF.

This chain connects TRBV27 to TRBJ2-7; D may be TRBD2 (6 bases). Trimming shortened V by 5 bases and J by 3 bases, and 14 bases separated the two germline ends. Per germline, CDR1 MNHEY and CDR2 SMNVEV (reference sequence). The CDR3 has 14 amino acids. DNA for the CDR3: TGTGCCAGCAGTCCTAGCGACTTATACTACGAGCAGTACTTC. It specifies CASSPSDLYYEQYF.